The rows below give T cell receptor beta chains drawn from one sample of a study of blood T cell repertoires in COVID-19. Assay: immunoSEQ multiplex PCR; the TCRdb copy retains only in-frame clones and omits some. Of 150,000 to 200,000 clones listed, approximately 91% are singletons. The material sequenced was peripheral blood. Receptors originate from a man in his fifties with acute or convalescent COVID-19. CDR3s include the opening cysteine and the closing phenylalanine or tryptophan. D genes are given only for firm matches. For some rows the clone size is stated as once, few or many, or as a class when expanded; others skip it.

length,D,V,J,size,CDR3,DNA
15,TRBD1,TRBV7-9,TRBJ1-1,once,CASSTHRGVNTEAFF,TGTGCCAGCAGCACACACAGGGGAGTTAACACTGAAGCTTTCTTT
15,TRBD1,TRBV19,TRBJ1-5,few,CASSIKGASNQPQHF,TGTGCCAGTAGTATTAAGGGGGCGAGCAATCAGCCCCAGCATTTT
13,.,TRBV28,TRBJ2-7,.,CASTTGGVYEQYF,TGTGCCAGCACCACCGGCGGGGTCTACGAGCAGTACTTC
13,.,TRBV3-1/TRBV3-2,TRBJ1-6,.,CASSQVEDSPLHF,TGTGCCAGCAGCCAAGTGGAGGATTCACCCCTCCACTTT
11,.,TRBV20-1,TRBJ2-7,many,CSARVVNEQYF,TGCAGTGCTAGAGTAGTCAACGAGCAGTACTTC
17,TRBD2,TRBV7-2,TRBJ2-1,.,CASSLGGAGGIYNEQFF,TGTGCCAGCAGCTTAGGTGGAGCGGGAGGGATCTACAATGAGCAGTTCTTC
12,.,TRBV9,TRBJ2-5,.,CASSMTGETQYF,TGTGCCAGCAGCATGACAGGAGAGACCCAGTACTTC
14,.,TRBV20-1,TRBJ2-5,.,CSASGTRNQETQYF,TGCAGTGCTAGTGGGACAAGGAACCAAGAGACCCAGTACTTC
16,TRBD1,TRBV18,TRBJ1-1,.,CASSPGTGSGNTEAFF,TGTGCCAGCTCACCGGGGACAGGCTCGGGGAACACTGAAGCTTTCTTT
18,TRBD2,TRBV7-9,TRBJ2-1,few,CASSTTSGQLESYNEQFF,TGTGCCAGCAGCACGACTAGCGGGCAATTGGAGTCCTACAATGAGCAGTTCTTC
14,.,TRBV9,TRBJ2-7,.,CASSVGPGSYEQYF,TGTGCCAGCAGCGTAGGTCCGGGATCCTACGAGCAGTACTTC
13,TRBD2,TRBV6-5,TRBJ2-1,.,CASWLAGVSEQFF,TGTGCCAGCTGGCTAGCGGGAGTTTCTGAGCAGTTCTTC
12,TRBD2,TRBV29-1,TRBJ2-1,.,CSAFGLANEQFF,TGCAGCGCCTTCGGACTAGCGAATGAGCAGTTCTTC
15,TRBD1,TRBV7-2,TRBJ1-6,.,CASSLLTGGNSPLHF,TGTGCCAGCAGCTTATTGACAGGGGGCAATTCACCCCTCCACTTT
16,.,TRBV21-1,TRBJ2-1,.,CASSKVTAGSHNEQFF,TGTGCCAGCAGCAAAGTGACGGCAGGGTCCCACAATGAGCAGTTCTTC
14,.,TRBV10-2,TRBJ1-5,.,CASRDNRGNQPQHF,TGCGCCAGCAGGGACAACAGGGGCAATCAGCCCCAGCATTTT